The clone carrying this TCR beta chain was detected once. Its antigen is not known. The table came from immunoSEQ multiplex PCR; TCRdb's copy has only in-frame clones and leaves some out. Altogether over 30,000 clones are present, about 81% being singletons, with the ten largest covering approximately 1%. This entry comes from a study of pediatric ulcerative colitis. Study outcomes and limitations: No controls had the two rectal clonotypes shared by ulcerative colitis patients. Acute severe colitis showed lower rectal diversity from clonal expansions. Substantially fewer templates came from a couple of patients' blood samples.

This CDR3 is 14 amino acids long. Germline loops: CDR1 SGHTA, CDR2 FQGTGA. The V gene end was trimmed by 5 bases and the J gene end by 4 bases; junction bases not matched to a gene: 7. Rectal tissue came from one to two pinch biopsies taken at colonoscopy. Before the diagnostic colonoscopy, ulcerative colitis patients were free of immunosuppressive medication. The gene calls are TRBV7-3 and TRBJ2-7; 8 nucleotides line up with TRBD1. The sample comprised gut tissue. The source of this sequence is a boy aged 5-17 years with mild ulcerative colitis. This CDR3 is CASSQAGGSYEQYF. The CDR3 region has the DNA TGTGCCAGCAGCCAGGCAGGGGGCTCGTACGAGCAGTACTTC.